These 8 T cell receptor beta chains share one sample of origin, sequenced in a study of regulatory T cells in long-lasting Graves disease. The sample's time point: persistent/refractory GD, antithyroid drugs over 5 years with positive TRAb. RNA from PBMCs was the source of the TCR library. Sequencing libraries for TCR beta were prepared with iRepertoire HTBI primers and Arm-PCR of CDR3 regions. TCRdb re-called the multiplex PCR reads with MiXCR, one entry per CDR3 protein. This sample carries about 660,000 distinct CDR3 sequences, about 30% of them seen once, and the ten largest clones take about two fifths. The material was peripheral blood mononuclear cells (PBMCs), obtained when the disease was refractory, from a patient treated with antithyroid drugs. The receptors come from a female donor with Graves disease.

This clonotype was detected only once. V gene TRBV19 combines with J gene TRBJ1-1, with D unclear. Per the germline V gene, CDR1 is LNHDA and CDR2 is SQIVND (reference sequence). The germline V and J ends were trimmed by 3 bases and 1 base, with 9 bases remaining between them. This CDR3 has 14 amino acids. In DNA, the CDR3 is TGTGCCAGTAGTATTCGTGAATGGAACACTGAAGCTTTCTTT. It translates to CASSIREWNTEAFF.

This sequence joins TRBV6-1 and TRBJ1-4; TRBD1 might be the D (6 bases). Germline V lookup: CDR1 MNHNS, CDR2 SASEGT. CDR3 length: 15 amino acids. V was clipped by 2 bases and J by 7 bases, with 14 bases between them. The CDR3 DNA sequence: TGTGCCAGCAGTGAAATGGGGACAATGGGTGAAAAACTGTTTTTT. Translating gives CASSEMGTMGEKLFF.

The J gene is TRBJ2-2, the V gene TRBV19; weak D call: TRBD1 (7 bases). With 6 bases removed from V and 3 bases from J, the gap between germline ends came to 14 bases. Germline V CDR1 and CDR2: LNHDA, SQIVND (reference sequence). There are 15 residues in the CDR3. CDR3 in DNA: TGTGCCAGTAGGAAGGCAGGGGGGCACACCGGGGAGCTGTTTTTT. Translating gives CASRKAGGHTGELFF.

CDR3: CASSLGQVYQPQHF. The CDR3 DNA is TGTGCCAGCAGCTTAGGACAGGTCTATCAGCCCCAGCATTTT. V gene TRBV13 combines with J gene TRBJ1-5; D might be TRBD1 (5 bases). Germline CDR1 PRHDT, CDR2 FYEKMQ (reference sequence). Trimming took off 0 bases at V and 5 bases at J, with 8 bases between the two ends. The CDR3 covers 14 residues.

The rearrangement joins TRBV6-2 or TRBV6-3 to TRBJ2-7; 12 nucleotides align to TRBD2. This CDR3 region has 16 residues. Trimming at V came to 2 bases and at J to 3 bases, leaving 5 bases not matched to a gene. Looked up from germline, CDR1 is MNHEY and CDR2 is SVGEGT. The CDR3 reads CASSYQQLAGGYEQYF. In nucleotides, the CDR3 is TGTGCCAGCAGTTACCAGCAACTAGCGGGAGGCTACGAGCAGTACTTC.

The gene calls are TRBV28 and TRBJ1-2; D is uncertain. Germline CDR1 and CDR2: MDHEN and SYDVKM. The CDR3 consists of 13 residues. V was cut by 8 bases and J by 5 bases, with 15 bases left in between. CDR3 in amino acids: CASGPSRGYGYTF. The CDR3 DNA follows: TGTGCCAGCGGCCCCTCCCGAGGGTATGGCTACACCTTC.

The chain is built from TRBV6-2 or TRBV6-3 and TRBJ1-6; the D is unclear. The CDR3 is made up of 14 amino acids. Deletions cut 2 bases from V and 7 bases from J, with 9 bases between. Germline V gives CDR1 MNHEY, CDR2 SVGEGT. CDR3 region: CASSYPHQNSPLHF. CDR3 sequence (DNA): TGTGCCAGCAGTTACCCCCACCAGAATTCACCCCTCCACTTT.

This clonotype was observed a few times. The J gene is TRBJ1-1, the V gene TRBV7-6, with unresolved D. Trimming pared 5 bases from V and 1 base from J, leaving 14 bases between. Germline V CDR1 and CDR2: SGHVS, FNYEAQ. This CDR3 is built from 15 residues. CDR3 sequence: CASSPTAYSNTEAFF. CDR3 nucleotide sequence: TGTGCCAGCAGCCCGACGGCATATTCGAACACTGAAGCTTTCTTT.